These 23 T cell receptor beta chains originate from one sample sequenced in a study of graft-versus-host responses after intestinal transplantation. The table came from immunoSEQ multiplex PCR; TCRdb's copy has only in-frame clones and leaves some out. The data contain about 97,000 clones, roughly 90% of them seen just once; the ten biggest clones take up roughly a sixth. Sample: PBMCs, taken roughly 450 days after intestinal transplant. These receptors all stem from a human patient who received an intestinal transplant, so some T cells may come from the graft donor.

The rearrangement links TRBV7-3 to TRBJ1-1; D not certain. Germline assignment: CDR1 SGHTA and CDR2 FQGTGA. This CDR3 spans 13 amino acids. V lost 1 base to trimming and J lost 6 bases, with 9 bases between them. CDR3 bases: TGTGCCAGCAGCTTAAGCCCGAGCGCTGAAGCTTTCTTT. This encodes CASSLSPSAEAFF.

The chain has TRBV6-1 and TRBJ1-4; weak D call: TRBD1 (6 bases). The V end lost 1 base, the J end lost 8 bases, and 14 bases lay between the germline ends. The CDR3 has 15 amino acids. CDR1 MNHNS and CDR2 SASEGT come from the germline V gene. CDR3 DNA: TGTGCCAGCAGTGAAGTTGGGGGGGCAGGCGAAAAACTGTTTTTT. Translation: CASSEVGGAGEKLFF.

Here the CDR3 reads CASSRWAGKGYTF. The CDR3 nucleotides read TGTGCCAGCAGTAGATGGGCGGGGAAAGGCTACACCTTC. The chain has TRBV6-1 and TRBJ1-2; no firm D call. Trimming cost V 5 bases and J 8 bases, with 15 bases left between them. This CDR3 spans 13 amino acids. CDR1 is MNHNS, CDR2 SASEGT, per germline.

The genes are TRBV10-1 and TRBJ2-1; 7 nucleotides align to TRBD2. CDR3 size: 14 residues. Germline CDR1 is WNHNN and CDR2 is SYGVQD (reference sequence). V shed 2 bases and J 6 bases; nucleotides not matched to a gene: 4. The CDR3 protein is CASSEDGGGNEQFF. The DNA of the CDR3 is TGCGCCAGCAGTGAGGATGGGGGGGGCAATGAGCAGTTCTTC.

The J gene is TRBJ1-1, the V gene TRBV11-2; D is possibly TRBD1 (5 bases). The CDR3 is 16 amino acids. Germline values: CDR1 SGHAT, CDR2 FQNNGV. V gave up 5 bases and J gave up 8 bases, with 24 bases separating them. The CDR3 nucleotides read TGTGCCAGCAGCCCCCCTGGAGGGGCACCCCGTAACGAAGCTTTCTTT. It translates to CASSPPGGAPRNEAFF. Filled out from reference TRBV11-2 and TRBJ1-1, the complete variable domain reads EAGVAQSPRYKIIEKRQSVAFWCNPISGHATLYWYQQILGQGPKLLIQFQNNGVVDDSQLPKDRFSAERLKGVDSTLKIQPAKLEDSAVYLCASSPPGGAPRNEAFFGQGTRLTVV.

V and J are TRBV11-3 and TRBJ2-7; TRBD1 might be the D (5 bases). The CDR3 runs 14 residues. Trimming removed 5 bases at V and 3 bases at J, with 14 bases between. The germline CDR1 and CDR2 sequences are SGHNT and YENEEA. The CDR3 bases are TGTGCCAGCAGCCAGGGCGACAGCAACTACGAGCAGTACTTC. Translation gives CASSQGDSNYEQYF.

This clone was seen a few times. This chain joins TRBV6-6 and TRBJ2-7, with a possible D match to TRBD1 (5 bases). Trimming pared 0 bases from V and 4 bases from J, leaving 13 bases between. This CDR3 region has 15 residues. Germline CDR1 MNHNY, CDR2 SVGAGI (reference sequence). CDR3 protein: CASSYSARVEYEQYF. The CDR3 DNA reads TGTGCCAGCAGTTACTCTGCCAGGGTCGAGTACGAGCAGTACTTC.

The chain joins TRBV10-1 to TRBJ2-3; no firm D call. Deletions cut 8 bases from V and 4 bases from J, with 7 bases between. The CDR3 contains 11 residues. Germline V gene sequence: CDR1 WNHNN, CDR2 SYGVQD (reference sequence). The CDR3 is CASGFSDTQYF. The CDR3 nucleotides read TGCGCCAGCGGCTTTTCAGATACGCAGTATTTT.

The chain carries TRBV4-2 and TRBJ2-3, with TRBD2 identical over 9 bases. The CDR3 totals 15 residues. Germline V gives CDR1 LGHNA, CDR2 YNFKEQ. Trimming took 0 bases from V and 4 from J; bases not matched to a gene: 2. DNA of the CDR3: TGTGCCAGCAGCCAAGACGCGGGGGGGCCAGATACGCAGTATTTT. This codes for CASSQDAGGPDTQYF.

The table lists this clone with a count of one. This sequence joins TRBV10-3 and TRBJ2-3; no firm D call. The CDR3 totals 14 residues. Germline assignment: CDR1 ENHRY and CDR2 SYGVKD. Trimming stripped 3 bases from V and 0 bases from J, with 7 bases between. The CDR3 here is CAISDLPSTDTQYF. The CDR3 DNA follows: TGTGCCATCAGTGATTTGCCTAGCACAGATACGCAGTATTTT.

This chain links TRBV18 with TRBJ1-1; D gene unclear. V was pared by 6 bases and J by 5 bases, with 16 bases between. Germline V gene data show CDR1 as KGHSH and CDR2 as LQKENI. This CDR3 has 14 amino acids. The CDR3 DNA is TGTGCCAGCTCCTCCTGGAGGTCGGGTACTGAAGCTTTCTTT. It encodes CASSSWRSGTEAFF. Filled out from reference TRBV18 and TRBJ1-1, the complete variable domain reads NAGVMQNPRHLVRRRGQEARLRCSPMKGHSHVYWYRQLPEEGLKFMVYLQKENIIDESGMPKERFSAEFPKEGPSILRIQQVVRGDSAAYFCASSSWRSGTEAFFGQGTRLTVV.

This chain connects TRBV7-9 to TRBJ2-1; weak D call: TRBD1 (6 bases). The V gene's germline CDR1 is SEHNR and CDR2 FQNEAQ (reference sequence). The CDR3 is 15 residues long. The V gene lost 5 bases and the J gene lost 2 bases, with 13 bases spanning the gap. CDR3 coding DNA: TGTGCCAGCAGCCAAGCCCAGGGGACCTACAATGAGCAGTTCTTC. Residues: CASSQAQGTYNEQFF.

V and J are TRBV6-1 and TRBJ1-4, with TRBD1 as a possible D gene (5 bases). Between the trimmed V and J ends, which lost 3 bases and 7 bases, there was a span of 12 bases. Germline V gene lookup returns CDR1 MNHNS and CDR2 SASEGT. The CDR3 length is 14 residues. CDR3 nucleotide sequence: TGTGCCAGCAGTGACCCGGGGGGAAGTGAAAAACTGTTTTTT. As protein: CASSDPGGSEKLFF.

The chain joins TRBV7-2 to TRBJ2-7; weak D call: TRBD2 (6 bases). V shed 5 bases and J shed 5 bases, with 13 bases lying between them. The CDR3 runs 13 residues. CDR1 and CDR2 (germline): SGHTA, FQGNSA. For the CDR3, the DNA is TGTGCCAGCAGCCCAGTAGCGGTCCACGAGCAGTACTTC. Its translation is CASSPVAVHEQYF.

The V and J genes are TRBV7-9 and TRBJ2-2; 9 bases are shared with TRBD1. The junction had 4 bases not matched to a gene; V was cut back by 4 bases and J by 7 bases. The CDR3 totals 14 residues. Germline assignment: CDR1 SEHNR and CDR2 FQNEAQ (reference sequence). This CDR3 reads CASSSQGAVGELFF. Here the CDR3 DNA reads TGTGCCAGCAGCTCACAGGGGGCGGTCGGGGAGCTGTTTTTT.

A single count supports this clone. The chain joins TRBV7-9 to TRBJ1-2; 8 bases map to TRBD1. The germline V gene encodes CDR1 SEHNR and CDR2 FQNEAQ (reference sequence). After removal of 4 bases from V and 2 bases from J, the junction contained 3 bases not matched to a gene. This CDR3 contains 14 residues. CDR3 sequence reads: CASSSRGPNYGYTF. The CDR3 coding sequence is TGTGCCAGCAGCTCCAGGGGGCCAAACTATGGCTACACCTTC.

CDR3: CSVGVGGPYEQYF. In DNA, the CDR3 is TGCAGCGTGGGGGTTGGGGGGCCTTACGAGCAGTACTTC. This chain uses TRBV29-1 with TRBJ2-7, with D perhaps being TRBD1 or TRBD2 (6 bases each). Germline V gives CDR1 SQVTM, CDR2 ANQGSEA. CDR3 length: 13 amino acids. Trimming cost V 6 bases and J 4 bases, with 16 bases left between them.

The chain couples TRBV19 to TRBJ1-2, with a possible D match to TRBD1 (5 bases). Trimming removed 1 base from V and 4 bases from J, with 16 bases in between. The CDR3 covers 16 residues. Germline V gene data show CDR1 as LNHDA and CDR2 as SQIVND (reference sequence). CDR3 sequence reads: CASSIAGQPGPYGYTF. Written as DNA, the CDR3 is TGTGCCAGTAGTATAGCAGGGCAACCGGGGCCCTATGGCTACACCTTC.

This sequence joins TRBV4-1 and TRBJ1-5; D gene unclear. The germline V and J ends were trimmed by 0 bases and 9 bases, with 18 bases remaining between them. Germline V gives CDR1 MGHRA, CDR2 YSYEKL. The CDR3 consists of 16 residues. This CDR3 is CASSQDWQQFMWPQHF. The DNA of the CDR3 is TGCGCCAGCAGCCAAGATTGGCAACAGTTCATGTGGCCCCAGCATTTT.

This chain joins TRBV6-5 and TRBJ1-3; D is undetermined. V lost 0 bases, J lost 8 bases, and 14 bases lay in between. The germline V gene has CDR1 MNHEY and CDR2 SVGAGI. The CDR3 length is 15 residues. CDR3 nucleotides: TGTGCCAGCAGTTACTCGAGGAGTGTATTGGACACCATATATTTT. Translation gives CASSYSRSVLDTIYF.

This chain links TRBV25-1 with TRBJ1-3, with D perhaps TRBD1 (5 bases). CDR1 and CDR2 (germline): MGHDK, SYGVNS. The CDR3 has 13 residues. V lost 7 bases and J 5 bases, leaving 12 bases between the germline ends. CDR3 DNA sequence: TGTGCCAGCACTCGGGACTTCCGAAACACCATATATTTT. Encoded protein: CASTRDFRNTIYF.

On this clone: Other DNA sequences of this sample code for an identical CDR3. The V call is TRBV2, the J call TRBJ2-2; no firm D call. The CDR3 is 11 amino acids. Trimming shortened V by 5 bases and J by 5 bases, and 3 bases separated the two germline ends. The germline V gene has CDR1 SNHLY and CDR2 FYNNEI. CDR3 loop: CASSQTGELFF. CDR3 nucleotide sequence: TGTGCCAGCAGTCAGACCGGGGAGCTGTTTTTT.

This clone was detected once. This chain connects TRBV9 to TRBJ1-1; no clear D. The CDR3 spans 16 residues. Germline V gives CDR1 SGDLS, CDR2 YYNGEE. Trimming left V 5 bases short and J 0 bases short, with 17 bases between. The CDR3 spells CASSPSGRPLNTEAFF. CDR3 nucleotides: TGTGCCAGCAGTCCCAGTGGTCGGCCATTGAACACTGAAGCTTTCTTT.